The clone carrying this TCR beta chain was seen ten or more times. Its antigen is undetermined. These data come from a study of Graves' ophthalmopathy and Graves' hyperthyroidism. Study observations and caveats: An 81.08% specificity and roughly 90% sensitivity were achieved by a 13-signature model that separated ophthalmopathy from stable hyperthyroidism.

Other autoimmune disease, uncontrolled infection, pregnancy and lactation led to exclusion. RNA transcripts provided the template for amplifying TCR beta CDR3 regions. First-round RT-PCR used HTBI primers; second-round multiplex PCR followed. TCRdb fed the multiplex PCR reads into MiXCR, producing one record per CDR3 protein. The sample lists 500,000 to 700,000 distinct CDR3 sequences; over 20% were seen once. The germline gives CDR1 MNHEY, CDR2 SVGAGI. The CDR3 has 15 amino acids. Between the trimmed V and J ends, which lost 6 bases and 2 bases, there was a span of 17 bases. The sample comprised peripheral blood. This sequence was found in a woman between 18 and 29 years old with stable Graves' hyperthyroidism. Some clones in this sample may be carry-over from other donors' samples. The V and J genes are TRBV6-5 and TRBJ2-7, with a weak D call TRBD1 (6 bases). CDR3: CASSKGVAGTYEQYF. The CDR3 DNA is TGTGCCAGCAGCAAGGGGGTGGCTGGTACCTACGAGCAGTACTTC.